This paragraph covers one T cell receptor beta chain sequence. This sample is drawn from a study of blood T cell repertoires in COVID-19. Repertoires were generated with immunoSEQ multiplex PCR, while TCRdb's copy carries only in-frame clones and drops some. The table lists under 30,000 clones, about nine tenths of them singletons. This CDR3 comprises 16 residues. The germline V gene has CDR1 MGHDK and CDR2 SYGVNS. V lost 3 bases and J lost 0, with 12 bases in between. This receptor was taken from a woman older than 75 with active or convalescent COVID-19. The J gene is TRBJ1-3, the V gene TRBV25-1; D possibly corresponds to TRBD1 (6 bases). Sequencing was carried out using peripheral blood. This chain's CDR3 is CASSDLTGLSGNTIYF. The CDR3 bases are TGTGCCAGCAGTGACTTGACAGGCCTCTCTGGAAACACCATATATTTT.